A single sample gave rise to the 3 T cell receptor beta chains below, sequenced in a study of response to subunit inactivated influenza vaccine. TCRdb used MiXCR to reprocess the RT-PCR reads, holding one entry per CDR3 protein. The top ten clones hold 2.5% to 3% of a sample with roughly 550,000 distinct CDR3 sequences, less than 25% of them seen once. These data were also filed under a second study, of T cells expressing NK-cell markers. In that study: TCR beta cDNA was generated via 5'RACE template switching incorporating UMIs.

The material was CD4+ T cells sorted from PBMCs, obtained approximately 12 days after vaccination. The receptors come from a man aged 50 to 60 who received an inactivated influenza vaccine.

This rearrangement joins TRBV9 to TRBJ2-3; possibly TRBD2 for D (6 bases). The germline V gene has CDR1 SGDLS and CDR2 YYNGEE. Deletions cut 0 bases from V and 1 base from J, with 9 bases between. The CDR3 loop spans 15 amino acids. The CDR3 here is CASSVARRGTDTQYF. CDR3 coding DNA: TGTGCCAGCAGCGTAGCTAGGAGGGGCACAGATACGCAGTATTTT.

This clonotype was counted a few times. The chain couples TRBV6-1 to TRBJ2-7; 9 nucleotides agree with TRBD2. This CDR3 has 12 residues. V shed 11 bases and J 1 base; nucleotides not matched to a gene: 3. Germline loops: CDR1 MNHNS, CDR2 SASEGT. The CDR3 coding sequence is TGTGCCGCGGGGGGGCGATCCTACGAGCAGTACTTC. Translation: CAAGGRSYEQYF.

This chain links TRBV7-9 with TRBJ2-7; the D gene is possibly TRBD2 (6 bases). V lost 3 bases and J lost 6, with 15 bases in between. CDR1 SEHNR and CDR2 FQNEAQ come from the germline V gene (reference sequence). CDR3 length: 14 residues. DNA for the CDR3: TGTGCCAGCAGCTTTGGAGGGGTGGGAGCCGAGCAGTACTTC. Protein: CASSFGGVGAEQYF.